The present T cell receptor (beta chain) was sequenced within a study of cytomegalovirus exposure and HLA in healthy donors. PCR involved 60 Vbeta and 13 Jbeta primers. Clones were sequenced by immunoSEQ multiplex PCR, and TCRdb holds only the in-frame ones, with some missing. The sample gives 150,000 to 180,000 clones, about four fifths of which show up once; 2.5% to 3% is in the top ten. CDR1 SGHVS and CDR2 FQNEAQ come from the germline V gene. CDR3 length: 12 amino acids. The V gene lost 5 bases and the J gene lost 5 bases, with 9 bases spanning the gap. V and J are TRBV7-8 and TRBJ1-2; tentatively, D is TRBD1 (6 bases). This TCR was sampled from a man between 18 and 29 years old in good health and CMV-seronegative. The sequencing input was PBMCs. The CDR3 region is CASSLGQYGYTF. CDR3 sequence (DNA): TGTGCCAGCAGCCTCGGACAGTATGGCTACACCTTC.